Listed here are 30 T cell receptor beta chains from one sample, sequenced in a study of CD8 T cells in Susac syndrome. Random hexamers primed reverse transcription of about 0.5 to 1 ug RNA. TCRdb re-analysed the immunoSEQ multiplex PCR reads in MiXCR, keeping a single row per CDR3 protein. Among about 140,000 distinct CDR3 sequences listed, 85% to 95% were seen once. Input material: CD4+ T cells from PBMCs. The source is a human donor with Susac syndrome.

The chain recombines TRBV6-5 with TRBJ1-2, with no clear D. Germline V gene sequence: CDR1 MNHEY, CDR2 SVGAGI. Trimming removed 3 bases from V and 4 bases from J, with 12 bases in between. The CDR3 covers 14 residues. The CDR3 is CASSYGGGSYGYTF. The CDR3 region has the DNA TGTGCCAGCAGTTATGGAGGCGGCTCCTATGGCTACACCTTC.

The V call is TRBV30, the J call TRBJ1-1; the D gene is possibly TRBD1 (5 bases). This CDR3 has 11 residues. V was clipped by 1 base and J by 6 bases, with 6 bases between them. Per germline, CDR1 GTSNPN and CDR2 SVGIG (reference sequence). The DNA of the CDR3 is TGTGCCTGGAGTGGAGGGGCTGAAGCTTTCTTT. Translated, it gives CAWSGGAEAFF.

The V and J genes are TRBV30 and TRBJ2-2; no definite D call. From germline, CDR1 is GTSNPN and CDR2 SVGIG (reference sequence). Trimming removed 3 bases at V and 3 bases at J, with 14 bases between. The CDR3 is 15 residues long. The CDR3 DNA reads TGTGCCTGGAGATTGGTGGGGATGGACACCGGGGAGCTGTTTTTT. Translation gives CAWRLVGMDTGELFF.

The chain couples TRBV3-1 to TRBJ2-7; 9 bases fit TRBD1. Per the germline V gene, CDR1 is LGHDT and CDR2 is YNNKEL (reference sequence). Trimming cost V 4 bases and J 8 bases; bases outside gene matches: 9. The CDR3 loop spans 14 amino acids. The CDR3 is CASSPVRQGEKQYF. The DNA of the CDR3 is TGTGCCAGCAGCCCTGTAAGACAGGGGGAGAAGCAGTACTTC.

The rearrangement links TRBV7-9 to TRBJ1-2, with D unresolved. The CDR3 contains 14 residues. V was cut by 2 bases and J by 0 bases, with 7 bases left in between. The germline CDR1 and CDR2 sequences are SEHNR and FQNEAQ (reference sequence). This CDR3 reads CASSLRAANYGYTF. In DNA, the CDR3 is TGTGCCAGCAGCTTAAGGGCAGCTAACTATGGCTACACCTTC.

This chain links TRBV20-1 with TRBJ2-1, with D perhaps matching TRBD1 (5 bases). Per germline, CDR1 DFQATT and CDR2 SNEGSKA (reference sequence). The length of the CDR3 is 14 residues. V lost 3 bases to trimming and J lost 0 bases, with 9 bases between them. The CDR3 reads CSASYRNSYNEQFF. CDR3 DNA: TGCAGTGCTAGCTACAGGAACTCCTACAATGAGCAGTTCTTC.

This rearrangement joins TRBV3-1 to TRBJ2-7; possibly TRBD1 for D (6 bases). Germline CDR1 reads LGHDT; CDR2 reads YNNKEL (reference sequence). With 0 bases removed from V and 2 bases from J, the gap between germline ends came to 14 bases. The length of the CDR3 is 16 residues. CDR3 loop: CASSQDPGTPTYEQYF. The DNA for the CDR3 is TGTGCCAGCAGCCAAGACCCCGGGACACCGACCTACGAGCAGTACTTC.

This chain connects TRBV15 to TRBJ2-5; D gene uncertain. CDR1 and CDR2 from the germline V gene are LNHNV and YYDKDF (reference sequence). The CDR3 is 12 amino acids. V lost 3 bases and J lost 2, with 4 bases in between. In DNA, the CDR3 is TGTGCCACCAGCAGGGCTCAAGAGACCCAGTACTTC. This translates into CATSRAQETQYF.

The rearrangement uses TRBV20-1 and TRBJ1-1; D gene uncertain. The CDR3 spans 13 residues. Trimming cost V 6 bases and J 1 base, with 12 bases left between them. Germline-derived CDR1 and CDR2 are DFQATT and SNEGSKA (reference sequence). CDR3 coding DNA: TGCAGTGCCAATGTGCGGTCGAACACTGAAGCTTTCTTT. Amino acids: CSANVRSNTEAFF.

The table lists this clonotype with a count of one. The gene calls are TRBV14 and TRBJ1-2; D uncertain. Germline V gene data show CDR1 as SGHDN and CDR2 as FVKESK. Trimming left V 1 base short and J 7 bases short, with 13 bases between. The length of the CDR3 is 14 residues. The CDR3 DNA reads TGTGCCAGCAGCCAAGGGTCCGGGATCAGTGGCTACACCTTC. Translating it yields CASSQGSGISGYTF.

The chain couples TRBV2 to TRBJ2-1, with a weak D call TRBD1 (6 bases). This CDR3 comprises 15 residues. V was pared by 6 bases and J by 7 bases, with 19 bases between. Germline V gives CDR1 SNHLY, CDR2 FYNNEI. CDR3: CASSRTVVGTNEQFF. For the CDR3, the DNA is TGTGCCAGCAGCCGGACAGTGGTCGGAACAAATGAGCAGTTCTTC.

This clonotype was recorded only once. This chain links TRBV23-1 with TRBJ1-2; D is perhaps TRBD1 (5 bases). TRBV23-1 is recorded as an ORF, its role being uncertain. V lost 4 bases, J lost 1 base, and 13 bases lay in between. This CDR3 is built from 15 residues. The CDR3 protein is CASSPRQPGNYGYTF. In DNA form, the CDR3 reads TGCGCCAGCAGTCCCAGACAGCCCGGTAACTATGGCTACACCTTC.

This clonotype is a singleton in its sample. Relative to the germline gene, one junction end is altered; a read error may explain this. This chain links TRBV12-3 or TRBV12-4 with TRBJ2-7; unclear D gene. There are 12 residues in the CDR3. The CDR3 protein is CASSFNLAGYNF. The CDR3 DNA follows: TGTGCCAGCAGTTTTAACTTAGCAGGATACAACTTC.

The chain carries TRBV29-1 and TRBJ1-1, with 7 bases lining up with TRBD1. J was trimmed by 4 bases and V by 6 bases; bases with no gene match: 5. This CDR3 spans 12 amino acids. Per germline, CDR1 SQVTM and CDR2 ANQGSEA. CDR3 bases: TGCAGCGTCAGGGACAGTTCCACTGAAGCTTTCTTT. This sequence encodes CSVRDSSTEAFF.

The V gene is TRBV5-1, the J gene TRBJ2-5, with 8 bases lining up with TRBD1. Germline V lookup: CDR1 SGHRS, CDR2 YFSETQ. The CDR3 totals 15 residues. V lost 7 bases to trimming and J lost 3 bases; unmatched junction nucleotides: 11. The DNA for the CDR3 is TGCGCCAGCGGCGGACAGGGAGGTTCAGAAGAGACCCAGTACTTC. Its translation: CASGGQGGSEETQYF.

This chain uses TRBV20-1 with TRBJ2-7; weak D call: TRBD1 (6 bases). V gave up 5 bases and J gave up 0 bases, with 8 bases separating them. Germline V gene data show CDR1 as DFQATT and CDR2 as SNEGSKA (reference sequence). The CDR3 is 12 residues long. This CDR3 is CSARDNSYEQYF. In DNA form, the CDR3 reads TGCAGTGCTCGGGACAACTCCTACGAGCAGTACTTC.

V usage is TRBV2 and J usage is TRBJ2-7; the match to TRBD1 covers 8 bases. Germline CDR1 SNHLY, CDR2 FYNNEI. Trimming at V came to 6 bases and at J to 2 bases, leaving 0 bases not matched to a gene. The CDR3 sequence is 12 residues long. CDR3 protein: CASRGQAYEQYF. The CDR3 DNA follows: TGTGCCAGCAGGGGACAGGCCTACGAGCAGTACTTC. The whole variable domain, filled in from reference TRBV2 and TRBJ2-7, reads EPEVTQTPSHQVTQMGQEVILRCVPISNHLYFYWYRQILGQKVEFLVSFYNNEISEKSEIFDDQFSVERPDGSNFTLKIRSTKLEDSAMYFCASRGQAYEQYFGPGTRLTVT.

The chain joins TRBV20-1 to TRBJ1-1, with D unclear. The CDR3 extends over 13 amino acids. The germline CDR1 and CDR2 sequences are DFQATT and SNEGSKA (reference sequence). The V gene lost 1 base and the J gene lost 3 bases, with 9 bases spanning the gap. The CDR3 loop reads CSARGRADTEAFF. The CDR3 region has the DNA TGCAGTGCTAGAGGGCGGGCGGACACTGAAGCTTTCTTT.

This rearrangement joins TRBV7-9 to TRBJ1-1; no reliable D call. Per the germline V gene, CDR1 is SEHNR and CDR2 is FQNEAQ (reference sequence). The CDR3 runs 13 residues. V lost 2 bases, J lost 1 base, and 5 bases lay in between. The DNA of the CDR3 is TGTGCCAGCAGCTTATCCGGGAACACTGAAGCTTTCTTT. Translating gives CASSLSGNTEAFF.

This clonotype was seen a few times. CDR3 region: CASRTLLTSYEQYF. In DNA, the CDR3 is TGCGCCAGCAGGACCTTACTGACTTCCTACGAGCAGTACTTC. V usage is TRBV4-1 and J usage is TRBJ2-7; D ambiguous. The V end was cut by 6 bases, the J end by 1 base, with 13 bases between. Germline lookup yields CDR1 MGHRA and CDR2 YSYEKL. The CDR3 loop spans 14 amino acids.

This chain links TRBV5-6 with TRBJ1-2, with TRBD1 matching over 11 bases. Trimming at V came to 4 bases and at J to 8 bases, leaving 7 bases not matched to a gene. The CDR3 spans 14 residues. Germline CDR1 is SGHDT and CDR2 is YYEEEE. The CDR3 region is CASSRGQGARGYTF. DNA of the CDR3: TGTGCCAGCAGCCGAGGACAGGGGGCGCGGGGCTACACCTTC.

This clonotype has a handful of counts. The chain employs TRBV6-1 and TRBJ2-3; maybe TRBD1 (6 bases). V was shortened by 6 bases and J by 4 bases, with 17 bases between the two germline ends. The CDR3 is 15 amino acids. Per germline, CDR1 MNHNS and CDR2 SASEGT. The CDR3 nucleotides read TGTGCCAGCAGCACCGAACAGACAGGACCAGATACGCAGTATTTT. It encodes CASSTEQTGPDTQYF.

This sequence joins TRBV18 and TRBJ2-4; the D gene is possibly TRBD2 (6 bases). V was pared by 4 bases and J by 2 bases, with 15 bases between. This CDR3 is 16 amino acids long. Germline CDR1 reads KGHSH; CDR2 reads LQKENI. The DNA of the CDR3 is TGTGCCAGCTCACAAGGACTACCCCCCCCCAAAAACATTCAGTACTTC. This codes for CASSQGLPPPKNIQYF.

The chain joins TRBV27 to TRBJ1-2; possibly TRBD1 for D (6 bases). The CDR3 has 15 residues. Germline V gives CDR1 MNHEY, CDR2 SMNVEV (reference sequence). V lost 3 bases and J 2 bases, leaving 13 bases between the germline ends. Here the CDR3 reads CASSFSDRLNYGYTF. CDR3 nucleotides: TGTGCCAGCAGTTTCTCGGACAGACTCAACTATGGCTACACCTTC.

CDR3 protein: CASSLGTGFSTDTQYF. As DNA, the CDR3 is TGTGCCAGCAGCCTAGGGACAGGGTTCAGCACAGATACGCAGTATTTT. This sequence joins TRBV9 and TRBJ2-3, with TRBD1 matching over 9 bases. Unmatched junction bases numbered 6, after V lost 4 bases and J lost 0 bases. Looked up from germline, CDR1 is SGDLS and CDR2 is YYNGEE. This CDR3 has 16 amino acids.

The rearrangement uses TRBV28 and TRBJ1-3; D is undetermined. V was cut by 5 bases and J by 7 bases, with 9 bases left in between. CDR1 is MDHEN and CDR2 is SYDVKM in the germline V gene. The CDR3 loop spans 12 amino acids. In DNA, the CDR3 is TGTGCCAGCAGTCCTCCGCGGAACACCATATATTTT. This gives the protein CASSPPRNTIYF.

This chain joins TRBV25-1 and TRBJ2-3; no reliable D call. Trimming cost V 10 bases and J 1 base, with 9 bases left between them. CDR1 is MGHDK, CDR2 SYGVNS, per germline. The CDR3 spans 12 residues. This CDR3 is CAIGRGTDTQYF. CDR3 bases: TGTGCCATCGGCCGCGGCACAGATACGCAGTATTTT.

The chain carries TRBV28 and TRBJ2-7, with D unresolved. The CDR3 sequence is 12 residues long. CDR1 MDHEN and CDR2 SYDVKM come from the germline V gene. Trimming took off 6 bases at V and 0 bases at J, with 6 bases between the two ends. The CDR3: CASSVFSYEQYF. The CDR3 DNA sequence: TGTGCCAGCAGCGTATTCTCCTACGAGCAGTACTTC.

This clonotype occurred a few times. The chain is built from TRBV4-3 and TRBJ2-3, with D tentatively TRBD2 (6 bases). Between the trimmed V and J ends, which lost 3 bases and 4 bases, there was a span of 20 bases. CDR3 length equals 17 residues. The germline gives CDR1 LGHNA, CDR2 YSLEER. In nucleotides, the CDR3 is TGCGCCAGCAGCCACGCTCCGCCACGGGAGTGGTCAGATACGCAGTATTTT. This codes for CASSHAPPREWSDTQYF.

The V and J genes are TRBV29-1 and TRBJ2-3, with D tentatively TRBD1 (6 bases). Germline CDR1 is SQVTM and CDR2 is ANQGSEA. Trimming shortened V by 0 bases and J by 4 bases, and 17 bases separated the two germline ends. There are 16 residues in the CDR3. The CDR3 bases are TGCAGCGTTGAAGATCCGGGCAGGGGAGCCCCAGATACGCAGTATTTT. Its translation: CSVEDPGRGAPDTQYF.